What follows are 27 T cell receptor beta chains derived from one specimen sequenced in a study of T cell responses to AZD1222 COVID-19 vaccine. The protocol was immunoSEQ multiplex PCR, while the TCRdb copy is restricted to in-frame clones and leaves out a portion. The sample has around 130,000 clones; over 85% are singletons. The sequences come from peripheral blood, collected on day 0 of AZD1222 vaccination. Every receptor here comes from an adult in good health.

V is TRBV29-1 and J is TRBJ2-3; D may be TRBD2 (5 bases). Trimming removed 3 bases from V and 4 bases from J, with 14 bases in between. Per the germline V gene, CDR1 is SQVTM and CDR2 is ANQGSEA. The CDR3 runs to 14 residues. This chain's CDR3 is CSVEGWAGADTQYF. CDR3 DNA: TGCAGCGTTGAGGGTTGGGCGGGCGCAGATACGCAGTATTTT.

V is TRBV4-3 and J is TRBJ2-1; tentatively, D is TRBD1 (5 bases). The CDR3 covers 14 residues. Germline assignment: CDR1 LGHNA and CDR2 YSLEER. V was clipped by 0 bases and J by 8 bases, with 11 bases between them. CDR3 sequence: CASSQDRDRDEQFF. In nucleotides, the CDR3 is TGCGCCAGCAGCCAAGACAGGGATAGGGATGAGCAGTTCTTC.

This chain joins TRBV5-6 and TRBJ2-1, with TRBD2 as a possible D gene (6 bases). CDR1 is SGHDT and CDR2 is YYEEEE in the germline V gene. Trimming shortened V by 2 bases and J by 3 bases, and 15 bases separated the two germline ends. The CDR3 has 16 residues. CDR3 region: CASSLVGTSNYNEQFF. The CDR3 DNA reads TGTGCCAGCAGCTTAGTCGGGACTTCCAACTACAATGAGCAGTTCTTC.

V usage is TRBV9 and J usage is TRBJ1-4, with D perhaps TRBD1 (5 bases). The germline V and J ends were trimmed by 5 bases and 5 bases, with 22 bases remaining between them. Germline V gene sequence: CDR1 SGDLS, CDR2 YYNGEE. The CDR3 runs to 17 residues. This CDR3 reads CASSATLRGRLNEKLFF. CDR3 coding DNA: TGTGCCAGCAGTGCGACCCTCCGGGGCCGTTTAAATGAAAAACTGTTTTTT. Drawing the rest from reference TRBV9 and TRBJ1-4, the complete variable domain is DSGVTQTPKHLITATGQRVTLRCSPRSGDLSVYWYQQSLDQGLQFLIQYYNGEERAKGNILERFSAQQFPDLHSELNLSSLELGDSALYFCASSATLRGRLNEKLFFGSGTQLSVL.

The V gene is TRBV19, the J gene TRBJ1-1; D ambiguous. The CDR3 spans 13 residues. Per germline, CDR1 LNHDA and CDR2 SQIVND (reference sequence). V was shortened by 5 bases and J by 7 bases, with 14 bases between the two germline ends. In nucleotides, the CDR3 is TGTGCCAGTAGTGCAGACGGTAGGGATGAAGCTTTCTTT. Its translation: CASSADGRDEAFF.

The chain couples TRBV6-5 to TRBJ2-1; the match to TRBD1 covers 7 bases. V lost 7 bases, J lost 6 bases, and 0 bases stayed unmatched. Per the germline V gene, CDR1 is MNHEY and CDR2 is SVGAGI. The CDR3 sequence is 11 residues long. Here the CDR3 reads CASNRGNEQFF. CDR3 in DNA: TGTGCCAGCAACAGGGGCAATGAGCAGTTCTTC.

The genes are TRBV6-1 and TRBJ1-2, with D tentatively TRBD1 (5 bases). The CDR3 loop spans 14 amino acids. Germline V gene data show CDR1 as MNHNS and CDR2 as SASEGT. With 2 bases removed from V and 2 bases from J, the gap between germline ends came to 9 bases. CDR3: CASSEIGQNYGYTF. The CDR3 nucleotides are TGTGCCAGCAGTGAAATTGGACAAAACTATGGCTACACCTTC.

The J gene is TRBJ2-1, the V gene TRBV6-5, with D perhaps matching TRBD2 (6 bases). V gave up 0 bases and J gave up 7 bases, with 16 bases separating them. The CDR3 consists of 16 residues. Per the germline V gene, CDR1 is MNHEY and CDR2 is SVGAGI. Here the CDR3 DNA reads TGTGCCAGCAGTTACTCGCTAGACTCAAGCGGGAATGAGCAGTTCTTC. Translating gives CASSYSLDSSGNEQFF.

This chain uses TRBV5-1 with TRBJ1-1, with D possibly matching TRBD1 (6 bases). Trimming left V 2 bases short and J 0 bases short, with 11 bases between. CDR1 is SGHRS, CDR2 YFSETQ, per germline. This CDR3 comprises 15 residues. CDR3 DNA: TGCGCCAGCAGCTTCGACAGGACCATGAACACTGAAGCTTTCTTT. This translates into CASSFDRTMNTEAFF.

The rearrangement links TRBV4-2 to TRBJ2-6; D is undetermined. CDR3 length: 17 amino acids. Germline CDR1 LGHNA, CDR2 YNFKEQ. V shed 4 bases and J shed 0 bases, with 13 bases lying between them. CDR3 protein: CASSLVLDGSGANVLTF. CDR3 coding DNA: TGTGCCAGCAGCCTAGTTTTGGACGGCTCTGGGGCCAACGTCCTGACTTTC.

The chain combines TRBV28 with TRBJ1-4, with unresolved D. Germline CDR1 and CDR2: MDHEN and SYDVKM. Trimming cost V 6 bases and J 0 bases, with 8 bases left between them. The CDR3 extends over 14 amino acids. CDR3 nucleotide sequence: TGTGCCAGCAGGTTGGTTGCAACTAATGAAAAACTGTTTTTT. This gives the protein CASRLVATNEKLFF.

As DNA, the CDR3 is TGTGCCAGCAGCCAATCGGGCAGGGGGCTTGAAAAACTGTTTTTT. Translated: CASSQSGRGLEKLFF. This chain uses TRBV16 with TRBJ1-4, with TRBD1 matching over 8 bases. CDR3 length: 15 amino acids. The V and J ends lost 0 bases and 7 bases, in that order; junction bases with no gene match: 4. Per the germline V gene, CDR1 is KGHSY and CDR2 is FQNENV.

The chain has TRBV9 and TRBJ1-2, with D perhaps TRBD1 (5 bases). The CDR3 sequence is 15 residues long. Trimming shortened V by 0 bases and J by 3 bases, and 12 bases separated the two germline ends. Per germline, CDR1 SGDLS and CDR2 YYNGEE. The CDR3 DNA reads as TGTGCCAGCAGCGTAGGTTCGGGGCGCGACTATGGCTACACCTTC. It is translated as CASSVGSGRDYGYTF.

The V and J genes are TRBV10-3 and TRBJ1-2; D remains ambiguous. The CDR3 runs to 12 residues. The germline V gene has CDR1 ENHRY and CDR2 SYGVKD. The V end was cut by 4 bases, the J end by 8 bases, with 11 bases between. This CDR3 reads CAISAGSEGYTF. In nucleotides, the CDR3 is TGTGCCATCAGTGCCGGGTCGGAGGGCTACACCTTC.

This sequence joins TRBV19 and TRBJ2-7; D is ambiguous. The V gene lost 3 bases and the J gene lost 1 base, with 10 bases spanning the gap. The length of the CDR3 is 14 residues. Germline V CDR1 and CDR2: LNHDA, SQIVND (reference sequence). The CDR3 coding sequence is TGTGCCAGTAGTATGGGCCTACAGTCCTACGAGCAGTACTTC. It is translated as CASSMGLQSYEQYF. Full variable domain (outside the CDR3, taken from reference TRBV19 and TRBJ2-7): DGGITQSPKYLFRKEGQNVTLSCEQNLNHDAMYWYRQDPGQGLRLIYYSQIVNDFQKGDIAEGYSVSREKKESFPLTVTSAQKNPTAFYLCASSMGLQSYEQYFGPGTRLTVT.

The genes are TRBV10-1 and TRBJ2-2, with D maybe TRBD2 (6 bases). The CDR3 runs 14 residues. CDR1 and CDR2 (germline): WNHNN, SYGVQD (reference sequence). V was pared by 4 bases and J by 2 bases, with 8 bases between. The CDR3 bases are TGCGCCAGCAGTGCGGGACTTAACACCGGGGAGCTGTTTTTT. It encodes CASSAGLNTGELFF.

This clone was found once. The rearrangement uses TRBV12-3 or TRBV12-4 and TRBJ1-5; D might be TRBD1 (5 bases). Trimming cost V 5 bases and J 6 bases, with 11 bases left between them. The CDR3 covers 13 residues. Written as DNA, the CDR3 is TGTGCCAGCAGTAAAGGGACTGGTCAGCCCCAGCATTTT. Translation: CASSKGTGQPQHF.

CDR3 nucleotides: TGTGCCAGCAGCTTTAGCACAGATACGCAGTATTTT. Amino acids: CASSFSTDTQYF. V usage is TRBV7-8 and J usage is TRBJ2-3; the D is unclear. The CDR3 is 12 residues long. The V and J ends lost 3 bases and 0 bases respectively, with 1 base between them. Germline V lookup: CDR1 SGHVS, CDR2 FQNEAQ.

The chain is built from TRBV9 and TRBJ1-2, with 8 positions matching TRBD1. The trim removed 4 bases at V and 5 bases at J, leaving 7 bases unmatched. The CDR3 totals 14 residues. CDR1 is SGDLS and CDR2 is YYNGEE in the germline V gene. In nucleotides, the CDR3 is TGTGCCAGCAGCCAAAGACAGGGGTGGTATGGCTACACCTTC. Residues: CASSQRQGWYGYTF. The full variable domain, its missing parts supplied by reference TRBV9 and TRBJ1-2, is DSGVTQTPKHLITATGQRVTLRCSPRSGDLSVYWYQQSLDQGLQFLIQYYNGEERAKGNILERFSAQQFPDLHSELNLSSLELGDSALYFCASSQRQGWYGYTFGSGTRLTVV.

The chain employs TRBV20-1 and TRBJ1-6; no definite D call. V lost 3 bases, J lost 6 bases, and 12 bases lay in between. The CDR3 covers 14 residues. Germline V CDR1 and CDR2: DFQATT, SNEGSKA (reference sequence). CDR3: CSASPETVNSPLHF. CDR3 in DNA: TGCAGTGCTAGTCCCGAGACGGTTAATTCACCCCTCCACTTT.

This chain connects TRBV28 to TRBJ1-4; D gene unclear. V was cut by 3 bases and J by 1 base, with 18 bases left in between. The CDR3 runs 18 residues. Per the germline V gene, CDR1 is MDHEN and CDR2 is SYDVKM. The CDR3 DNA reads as TGTGCCAGCAGTTTTAGTCCGACCACATTGGTAACTAATGAAAAACTGTTTTTT. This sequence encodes CASSFSPTTLVTNEKLFF.

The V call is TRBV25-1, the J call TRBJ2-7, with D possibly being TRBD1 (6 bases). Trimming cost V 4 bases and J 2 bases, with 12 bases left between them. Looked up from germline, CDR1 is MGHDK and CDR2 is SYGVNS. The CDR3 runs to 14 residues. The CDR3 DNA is TGTGCCAGCAGTGCTGTGGGGGCCCCCTACGAGCAGTACTTC. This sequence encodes CASSAVGAPYEQYF.

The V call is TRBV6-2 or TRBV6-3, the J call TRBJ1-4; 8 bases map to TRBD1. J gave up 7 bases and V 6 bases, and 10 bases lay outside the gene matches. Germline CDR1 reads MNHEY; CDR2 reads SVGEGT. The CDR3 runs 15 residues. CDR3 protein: CASSMGQAGSEKLFF. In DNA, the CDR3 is TGTGCCAGCAGCATGGGACAGGCGGGGAGTGAAAAACTGTTTTTT.

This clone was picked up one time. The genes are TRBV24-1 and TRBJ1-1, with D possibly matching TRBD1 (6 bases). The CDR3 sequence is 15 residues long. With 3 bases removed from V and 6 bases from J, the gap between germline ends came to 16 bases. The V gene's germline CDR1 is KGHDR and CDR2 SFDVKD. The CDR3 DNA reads TGTGCCACCAGTGATGGCGGGACAAACTCCGCTGAAGCTTTCTTT. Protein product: CATSDGGTNSAEAFF.

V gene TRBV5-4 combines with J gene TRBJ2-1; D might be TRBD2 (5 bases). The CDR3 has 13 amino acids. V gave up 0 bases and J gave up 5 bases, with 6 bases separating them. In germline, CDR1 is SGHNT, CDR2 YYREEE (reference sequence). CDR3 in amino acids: CASSLGTHNEQFF. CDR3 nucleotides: TGTGCCAGCAGCTTGGGGACTCACAATGAGCAGTTCTTC.

CDR3 sequence: CASSIVGLAGGPYEQYF. In nucleotides, the CDR3 is TGTGCCAGTAGTATAGTCGGACTAGCGGGAGGGCCTTACGAGCAGTACTTC. The genes are TRBV19 and TRBJ2-7, with 15 bases lining up with TRBD2. Germline CDR1 is LNHDA and CDR2 is SQIVND (reference sequence). CDR3 length: 17 residues. V lost 1 base to trimming and J lost 4 bases; unmatched junction nucleotides: 5.

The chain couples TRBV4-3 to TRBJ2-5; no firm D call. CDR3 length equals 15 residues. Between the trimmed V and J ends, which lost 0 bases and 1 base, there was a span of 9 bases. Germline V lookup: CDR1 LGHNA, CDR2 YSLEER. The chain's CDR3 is CASSQDTLSQETQYF. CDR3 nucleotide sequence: TGCGCCAGCAGCCAAGATACACTTAGCCAAGAGACCCAGTACTTC.